The rows below give T cell receptor beta chains drawn from one sample of a study of T cells after yellow fever vaccination. Each CDR3 protein gets one entry after TCRdb re-called the 5' RACE reads with MiXCR. The sample has about 160,000 distinct CDR3 sequences; almost 7% are singletons. The sequenced sample was CD4+ T cells sorted from PBMCs, obtained more than 4 days after the first yellow fever vaccination. These receptors were obtained from a man between 18 and 29 years old who received the YFV17D yellow fever vaccine. CDR3s include the opening cysteine and the closing phenylalanine or tryptophan. The D gene is left open where the match is weak. For some rows the clone size is stated as once, few or many, or as a class when expanded; others skip it.

clone size: few; D gene: NA; V gene: TRBV4-3; J gene: TRBJ1-2; CDR3 DNA: TGCGCCAGCAGCCAAGATTATCGACAGTTTCTTAACTATGGCTACACCTTC; CDR3 protein: CASSQDYRQFLNYGYTF
clone size: few; D gene: TRBD1; V gene: TRBV7-2; J gene: TRBJ1-5; CDR3 DNA: TGTGCCAGCAGCTCAGGACAGGGTATCTTGCCCCAGCATTTT; CDR3 protein: CASSSGQGILPQHF
clone size: many; D gene: NA; V gene: TRBV4-1; J gene: TRBJ2-7; CDR3 DNA: TGCGCCAGCAGCCAAGACGCCGGGGCCGGTCCCGCCTACGAGCAGTACTTC; CDR3 protein: CASSQDAGAGPAYEQYF
clone size: many; D gene: TRBD1; V gene: TRBV7-9; J gene: TRBJ1-4; CDR3 DNA: TGTGCCAGCAGCAGAGGGACAGATGAAAAACTGTTTTTT; CDR3 protein: CASSRGTDEKLFF
clone size: many; D gene: TRBD2; V gene: TRBV5-1; J gene: TRBJ2-3; CDR3 DNA: TGCGCCAGCAGCTTGGTGCCTAGCGGGGGGGCTACAGATACGCAGTATTTT; CDR3 protein: CASSLVPSGGATDTQYF
clone size: many; D gene: NA; V gene: TRBV7-8; J gene: TRBJ2-5; CDR3 DNA: TGTGCCAGCAGCTTTCTAGCCGGGCAAGAGACCCAGTACTTC; CDR3 protein: CASSFLAGQETQYF
clone size: many; D gene: NA; V gene: TRBV6-5; J gene: TRBJ2-7; CDR3 DNA: TGTGCCAGCACCCCCGATCGGCTCAACCAGTACTTC; CDR3 protein: CASTPDRLNQYF
clone size: NA; D gene: TRBD2; V gene: TRBV7-6; J gene: TRBJ2-2; CDR3 DNA: TGTGCCAGCAGCTCCCGGACTAGCCCCACCGGGGAGCTGTTTTTT; CDR3 protein: CASSSRTSPTGELFF
clone size: many; D gene: NA; V gene: TRBV6-2/TRBV6-3; J gene: TRBJ1-5; CDR3 DNA: TGTGCCAGCAGTTATTCAGGAACCTATCAGCCCCAGCATTTT; CDR3 protein: CASSYSGTYQPQHF
clone size: few; D gene: NA; V gene: TRBV7-2; J gene: TRBJ2-7; CDR3 DNA: TGTGCCAGCAGCTTAGTCGAGGGGTCCGAGCAGTACTTC; CDR3 protein: CASSLVEGSEQYF
clone size: many; D gene: NA; V gene: TRBV4-1; J gene: TRBJ2-3; CDR3 DNA: TGCGCCAGCAGCCAAGTCCCGACACTGAATACGCAGTATTTT; CDR3 protein: CASSQVPTLNTQYF
clone size: many; D gene: TRBD2; V gene: TRBV5-1; J gene: TRBJ2-7; CDR3 DNA: TGCGCCAGCAGCTTCCCTGACGGGAGGGAGCAGTACTTC; CDR3 protein: CASSFPDGREQYF
clone size: NA; D gene: NA; V gene: TRBV27; J gene: TRBJ1-1; CDR3 DNA: TGTGCCAGCAGTTCCTGGGGTGAGGCTTTCTTT; CDR3 protein: CASSSWGEAFF
clone size: NA; D gene: NA; V gene: TRBV7-8; J gene: TRBJ2-2; CDR3 DNA: TGTGCCAGCAGCTTCGACGGACGAATTACCGGGGAGCTGTTTTTT; CDR3 protein: CASSFDGRITGELFF
clone size: many; D gene: NA; V gene: TRBV20-1; J gene: TRBJ1-2; CDR3 DNA: TGCAGTGCGAAGCAGTCCGGGGCCTTCTATGGCTACACCTTC; CDR3 protein: CSAKQSGAFYGYTF
clone size: many; D gene: NA; V gene: TRBV3-1; J gene: TRBJ1-6; CDR3 DNA: TGTGCCAGCAGCCCAGCCCCCCGGGGTACACCCCTCCACTTT; CDR3 protein: CASSPAPRGTPLHF
clone size: few; D gene: NA; V gene: TRBV6-2/TRBV6-3; J gene: TRBJ1-1; CDR3 DNA: TGTGCCAGCAGTTACGTCGGGGGAAGTGAAGCTTTCTTT; CDR3 protein: CASSYVGGSEAFF
clone size: many; D gene: NA; V gene: TRBV30; J gene: TRBJ2-4; CDR3 DNA: TGTGCCTGGTGGGCAGGGAGGGGGTTACACATTCAGTACTTC; CDR3 protein: CAWWAGRGLHIQYF
clone size: NA; D gene: NA; V gene: TRBV4-3; J gene: TRBJ2-1; CDR3 DNA: TGCGCCAGCAGCCAAGAAGCCCTCATGGGTGAGCAGTTCTTC; CDR3 protein: CASSQEALMGEQFF
clone size: many; D gene: NA; V gene: TRBV7-2; J gene: TRBJ2-3; CDR3 DNA: TGTGCCAGCAGCTTATTATCCTCGGTTCCAGATACGCAGTATTTT; CDR3 protein: CASSLLSSVPDTQYF
clone size: NA; D gene: TRBD2; V gene: TRBV7-2; J gene: TRBJ2-5; CDR3 DNA: TGTGCCAGCAGCTTAGTCGTAGCGGGGGGGGGAGAGACCCAGTACTTC; CDR3 protein: CASSLVVAGGGETQYF
clone size: many; D gene: TRBD1; V gene: TRBV5-1; J gene: TRBJ1-1; CDR3 DNA: TGCGCCAGCAGCTCGGGACAGGGGGGAACTGAAGCTTTCTTT; CDR3 protein: CASSSGQGGTEAFF
clone size: few; D gene: TRBD1; V gene: TRBV5-1; J gene: TRBJ1-2; CDR3 DNA: TGCGCCAGCAGCTTGGAGGGACAGGGAAATTGGGGCTACACCTTC; CDR3 protein: CASSLEGQGNWGYTF
clone size: many; D gene: TRBD2; V gene: TRBV7-3; J gene: TRBJ2-1; CDR3 DNA: TGTGCCAGCAGCTTATTGGGACTAGCGGGGGATGGCTCCTACAATGAGCAGTTCTTC; CDR3 protein: CASSLLGLAGDGSYNEQFF
clone size: many; D gene: NA; V gene: TRBV5-1; J gene: TRBJ2-3; CDR3 DNA: TGCGCCAGCAGCTTGGTTTCCGGGGGACGGGATACGCAGTATTTT; CDR3 protein: CASSLVSGGRDTQYF
clone size: many; D gene: TRBD2; V gene: TRBV15; J gene: TRBJ2-5; CDR3 DNA: TGTGCCACCAGCAGAGGAGTAGCGGGGGGGTTCCAAGAGACCCAGTACTTC; CDR3 protein: CATSRGVAGGFQETQYF